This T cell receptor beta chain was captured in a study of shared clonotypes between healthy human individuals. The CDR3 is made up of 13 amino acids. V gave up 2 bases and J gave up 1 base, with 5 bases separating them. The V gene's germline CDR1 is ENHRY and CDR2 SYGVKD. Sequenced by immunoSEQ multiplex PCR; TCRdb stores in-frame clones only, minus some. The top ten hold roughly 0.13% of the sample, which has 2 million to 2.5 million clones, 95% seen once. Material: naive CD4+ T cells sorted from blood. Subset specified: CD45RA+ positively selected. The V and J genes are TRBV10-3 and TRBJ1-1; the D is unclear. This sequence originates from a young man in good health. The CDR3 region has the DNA TGTGCCATCAGTGAGGACTGGAACACTGAAGCTTTCTTT. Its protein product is CAISEDWNTEAFF.